This T cell receptor beta chain is from a study of breast tumors, draining lymph nodes, adjacent tissues. The study's findings and limits: Luminal-like breast cancer showed significantly higher tumor–nontumor repertoire similarity than basal-like. Findings are consistent with lymph node origin and intratumoral expansion of most tumor T cells. Tumor TCR diversity was below lymph nodes but above nontumor tissue. That most tumor T cells come from lymph nodes remained unproven.

On this clonotype: The antigen remains unidentified. Germline and junction disagree at one end, which may indicate a read error.

Axillary draining lymph nodes of breast cancer patients supplied the node samples. The CDR3 has 16 residues. Germline lookup yields CDR1 SQVTM and CDR2 ANQGSEA. TCRdb called the multiplex PCR reads again in MiXCR, with one record for every CDR3 protein. There are about 230,000 distinct CDR3 sequences in the sample; about 32% occur only once, and around 1.5% lies in the top ten. The receptor was derived from a female donor with breast cancer. Some clones in this sample may be carry-over from other donors' samples. The sequenced sample was axillary lymph node tissue. This chain uses TRBV29-1 with TRBJ2-6, with 11 bases lining up with TRBD2. Written as DNA, the CDR3 is TGCGGCGTTGAAGAGACTAGCGGGGCCGGGGCCAACGTCCTGACTTTC. It translates to CGVEETSGAGANVLTF.